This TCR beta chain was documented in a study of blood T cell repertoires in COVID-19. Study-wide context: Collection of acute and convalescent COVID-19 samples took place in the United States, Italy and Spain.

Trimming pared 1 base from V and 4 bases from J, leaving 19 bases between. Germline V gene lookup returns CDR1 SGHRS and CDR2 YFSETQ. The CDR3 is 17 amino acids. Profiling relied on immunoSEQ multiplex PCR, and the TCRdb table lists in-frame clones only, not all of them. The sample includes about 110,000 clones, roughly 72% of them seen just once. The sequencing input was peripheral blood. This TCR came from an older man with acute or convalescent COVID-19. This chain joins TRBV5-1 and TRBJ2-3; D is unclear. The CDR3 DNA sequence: TGCGCCAGCAGCTTGAGTTACACTACCCGTCCCCCAGATACGCAGTATTTT. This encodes CASSLSYTTRPPDTQYF.